This passage covers 16 T cell receptor beta chains from one sample sequenced in a study of shared clonotypes between healthy human individuals. Sequenced by immunoSEQ multiplex PCR; TCRdb stores in-frame clones only, minus some. In the table there are about 690,000 clones, roughly 87% of which are singletons. The material sequenced was memory CD8+ T cells from PBMCs. Subset given: CD45RO+ cells pooled with CCR7-negative TemRA cells. Receptor source: a man younger than 30 in good health. Some clones in this sample may be carry-over from other donors' samples.

The chain is built from TRBV4-3 and TRBJ2-1; a possible D gene is TRBD1 (5 bases). The CDR3 is 14 amino acids. With 3 bases removed from V and 7 bases from J, the gap between germline ends came to 13 bases. CDR1 is LGHNA and CDR2 is YSLEER in the germline V gene. In DNA form, the CDR3 reads TGCGCCAGCAGCCAGGTTACAGGCTATAATGAGCAGTTCTTC. This gives the protein CASSQVTGYNEQFF.

This clone occurred a few times. This chain joins TRBV7-3 and TRBJ1-1; the D gene is possibly TRBD1 (6 bases). Germline loops: CDR1 SGHTA, CDR2 FQGTGA. There are 13 residues in the CDR3. V was pared by 5 bases and J by 2 bases, with 9 bases between. The CDR3 loop reads CASSPGANTEAFF. CDR3 DNA sequence: TGTGCCAGCAGCCCAGGGGCAAACACTGAAGCTTTCTTT.

V gene TRBV10-1 combines with J gene TRBJ2-7, with 10 bases lining up with TRBD2. From germline, CDR1 is WNHNN and CDR2 SYGVQD (reference sequence). V was clipped by 4 bases and J by 5 bases; unmatched bases: 14. The CDR3 consists of 17 residues. The CDR3 loop is CASSAGRSSGSPHEQYF. The CDR3 coding sequence is TGCGCCAGCAGTGCGGGTCGGTCTAGCGGGAGCCCCCACGAGCAGTACTTC.

This chain connects TRBV19 to TRBJ2-7, with a weak D call TRBD1 (6 bases). In germline, CDR1 is LNHDA, CDR2 SQIVND (reference sequence). This CDR3 is built from 16 residues. V was clipped by 0 bases and J by 0 bases, with 12 bases between them. The CDR3 DNA follows: TGTGCCAGTAGTATAGATCCGGCAGGGGCCTCCTACGAGCAGTACTTC. Amino acid sequence: CASSIDPAGASYEQYF.

The genes are TRBV7-3 and TRBJ2-1; 9 nucleotides match TRBD1. Trimming took 2 bases from V and 2 from J; bases not matched to a gene: 10. Germline CDR1 SGHTA, CDR2 FQGTGA. There are 18 residues in the CDR3. CDR3 region: CASSLSIGTGNPYNEQFF. CDR3 nucleotide sequence: TGTGCCAGCAGCTTATCAATCGGGACAGGGAACCCCTACAATGAGCAGTTCTTC. The whole variable domain, remainder taken from reference TRBV7-3 and TRBJ2-1, is GAGVSQTPSNKVTEKGKYVELRCDPISGHTALYWYRQSLGQGPEFLIYFQGTGAADDSGLPNDRFFAVRPEGSVSTLKIQRTERGDSAVYLCASSLSIGTGNPYNEQFFGPGTRLTVL.

As for this clone: At one end, the junction sequence differs from germline, possibly due to a read error. The DNA of the CDR3 is TGTGCCTGCAGACGGACCGGGACAGCCTTCAATGAGCAGTTCTTC. Translated, it gives CACRRTGTAFNEQFF. The genes are TRBV28 and TRBJ2-1, with 7 bases identical to TRBD1. This CDR3 contains 15 residues. CDR1 is MDHEN and CDR2 is SYDVKM in the germline V gene.

This clone was observed a few times. The rearrangement links TRBV10-2 to TRBJ1-5; a weak D match, TRBD1 (6 bases). The ends were cut back, 6 bases at V and 3 bases at J, with 12 bases in the middle. The V gene's germline CDR1 is WSHSY and CDR2 SAAADI. The CDR3 extends over 14 amino acids. The CDR3 nucleotides are TGCGCCAGCAGGGATACAGGGTTCAATCAGCCCCAGCATTTT. As protein: CASRDTGFNQPQHF.

The V call is TRBV5-6, the J call TRBJ2-7, with no clear D. The CDR3 is 14 residues long. The germline V and J ends were trimmed by 4 bases and 2 bases, with 13 bases remaining between them. Looked up from germline, CDR1 is SGHDT and CDR2 is YYEEEE. CDR3 in DNA: TGTGCCAGCAGCCAGGACGAGCTAACCTACGAGCAGTACTTC. This encodes CASSQDELTYEQYF.

The genes are TRBV4-3 and TRBJ1-3; D ambiguous. CDR1 is LGHNA, CDR2 YSLEER, per germline. The CDR3 is 16 residues long. V lost 4 bases and J 0 bases, leaving 13 bases between the germline ends. The CDR3 sequence is CASSRGRSSSGNTIYF. The DNA of the CDR3 is TGCGCCAGCAGCCGAGGACGGTCTAGCTCTGGAAACACCATATATTTT.

This chain connects TRBV7-6 to TRBJ2-5; no firm D call. V shed 1 base and J shed 2 bases, with 5 bases lying between them. There are 13 residues in the CDR3. In germline, CDR1 is SGHVS, CDR2 FNYEAQ. The CDR3 nucleotides are TGTGCCAGCAGCTTAGGTCTTCAAGAGACCCAGTACTTC. It encodes CASSLGLQETQYF. The full variable domain, completed using reference TRBV7-6 and TRBJ2-5, is GAGVSQSPRYKVTKRGQDVALRCDPISGHVSLYWYRQALGQGPEFLTYFNYEAQQDKSGLPNDRFSAERPEGSISTLTIQRTEQRDSAMYRCASSLGLQETQYFGPGTRLLVL.

V and J are TRBV9 and TRBJ2-1; 9 bases match TRBD2. CDR3 length equals 16 residues. J lost 7 bases, V lost 4 bases, and 12 bases had no gene match. From germline, CDR1 is SGDLS and CDR2 YYNGEE. The CDR3 DNA sequence: TGTGCCAGCAGCCTTACCGGGACTAGCTACCCAAATGAGCAGTTCTTC. Translating it yields CASSLTGTSYPNEQFF.

This chain links TRBV27 with TRBJ1-4; D is possibly TRBD1 (5 bases). Per the germline V gene, CDR1 is MNHEY and CDR2 is SMNVEV (reference sequence). The CDR3 is 16 residues long. Trimming shortened V by 5 bases and J by 1 base, and 14 bases separated the two germline ends. DNA for the CDR3: TGTGCCAGCAGTATTTCGGGGCGGGGAACTAATGAAAAACTGTTTTTT. This codes for CASSISGRGTNEKLFF.

This chain joins TRBV19 and TRBJ2-3, with D possibly being TRBD2 (6 bases). Trimming took 3 bases from V and 3 from J, leaving 10 bases between them. Germline V CDR1 and CDR2: LNHDA, SQIVND (reference sequence). The CDR3 is made up of 14 amino acids. CDR3 amino acids: CASSISGATDTQYF. CDR3 in DNA: TGTGCCAGTAGTATTTCGGGAGCGACAGATACGCAGTATTTT.

In its sample, this clone was seen a few times. This chain links TRBV21-1 with TRBJ2-7; TRBD1, as called in the table, went unchecked against the DNA. TRBV21-1 is a pseudogene locus. CDR3 size: 15 residues. The DNA of the CDR3 is TGTGCCAGCACACCCGGGACAGGGGGAAACTACGAGCAGTACTTC. It translates to CASTPGTGGNYEQYF.

The gene calls are TRBV14 and TRBJ2-7; 8 bases agree with TRBD2. V was clipped by 3 bases and J by 1 base; unmatched bases: 11. Germline CDR1 SGHDN, CDR2 FVKESK. The CDR3 is 17 amino acids. For the CDR3, the DNA is TGTGCCAGCAGCCAGTCAGCGGGAGCCCGATTTTCCTACGAGCAGTACTTC. This encodes CASSQSAGARFSYEQYF.

The chain uses TRBV7-3 and TRBJ1-1; TRBD1 might be the D (5 bases). CDR1 and CDR2 (germline): SGHTA, FQGTGA. V was clipped by 1 base and J by 2 bases, with 17 bases between them. The CDR3 is made up of 17 amino acids. The CDR3 region is CASSLIGIGATNTEAFF. The CDR3 DNA reads as TGTGCCAGCAGCTTAATAGGCATTGGGGCCACTAACACTGAAGCTTTCTTT.